One sample yielded the 24 T cell receptor beta chains listed below, sequenced in a study of T cell changes during pregnancy in multiple sclerosis. Assay used: immunoSEQ multiplex PCR; TCRdb lists only in-frame clones, some missing. This sample has some 11,000 clones, with 85% to 90% found just once. Sequencing used CD8+ T cells from peripheral blood mononuclear cells, obtained in the first trimester of pregnancy. The receptors stem from a female donor in good health, enrolled as a control in a pregnancy study.

The chain is built from TRBV7-9 and TRBJ1-3, with D uncertain. Trimming shortened V by 5 bases and J by 1 base, and 12 bases separated the two germline ends. The CDR3 has 15 residues. In germline, CDR1 is SEHNR, CDR2 FQNEAQ (reference sequence). In DNA, the CDR3 is TGTGCCAGCAGCAAAAGCGGCGTATCTGGAAACACCATATATTTT. Amino acids: CASSKSGVSGNTIYF.

The CDR3 sequence: CASSGSPTGNSYEQYF. DNA of the CDR3: TGTGCCAGCAGCGGAAGCCCCACAGGGAACTCCTACGAGCAGTACTTC. V usage is TRBV9 and J usage is TRBJ2-7; possible D gene TRBD1, 6 bases. The V gene's germline CDR1 is SGDLS and CDR2 YYNGEE. Deletions cut 3 bases from V and 0 bases from J, with 16 bases between. This CDR3 is built from 16 residues.

The gene calls are TRBV28 and TRBJ2-1; 8 nucleotides line up with TRBD2. Germline CDR1 MDHEN, CDR2 SYDVKM. This CDR3 region has 14 residues. The trim removed 3 bases at V and 8 bases at J, leaving 6 bases unmatched. The CDR3 loop is CASSLSGGPDEQFF. CDR3 nucleotides: TGTGCCAGCAGTTTGTCGGGGGGGCCCGATGAGCAGTTCTTC.

This chain links TRBV5-5 with TRBJ2-3, with TRBD2 matching over 7 bases. The CDR3 runs 15 residues. CDR1 and CDR2 from the germline V gene are SGHKS and YYEKEE (reference sequence). The V segment lost 0 bases and the J segment 3 bases; nucleotides outside the gene matches: 4. CDR3 sequence: CASSLAWGGTDTQYF. DNA of the CDR3: TGTGCCAGCAGCTTGGCTTGGGGGGGGACAGATACGCAGTATTTT.

A few counts support this clone. The chain is built from TRBV6-1 and TRBJ1-4, with a tentative D call TRBD1 (5 bases). The length of the CDR3 is 14 residues. CDR1 is MNHNS, CDR2 SASEGT, per germline. V was pared by 3 bases and J by 5 bases, with 10 bases between. CDR3 sequence reads: CASSDQGRNEKLFF. CDR3 bases: TGTGCCAGCAGTGACCAGGGCCGAAATGAAAAACTGTTTTTT.

This chain links TRBV19 with TRBJ1-1; D remains unclear. Germline V gives CDR1 LNHDA, CDR2 SQIVND (reference sequence). V gave up 2 bases and J gave up 5 bases, with 3 bases separating them. CDR3 length: 11 residues. The DNA for the CDR3 is TGTGCCAGTAGTATATATACTGAAGCTTTCTTT. Translation gives CASSIYTEAFF.

CDR3 sequence: CASSLDTGGARETQYF. DNA of the CDR3: TGTGCCAGCAGCTTAGATACCGGGGGGGCGCGGGAGACCCAGTACTTC. This chain joins TRBV11-2 and TRBJ2-5, with 8 positions matching TRBD2. The germline gives CDR1 SGHAT, CDR2 FQNNGV. J was trimmed by 5 bases and V by 0 bases; bases with no gene match: 8. The CDR3 is 16 residues long.

The chain recombines TRBV7-9 with TRBJ1-3; 9 bases match TRBD1. The CDR3 has 16 amino acids. J lost 0 bases, V lost 4 bases, and 4 bases had no gene match. Germline CDR1 SEHNR, CDR2 FQNEAQ (reference sequence). The CDR3, as DNA: TGTGCCAGCAGCTCCGGGACAGGGACCTCTGGAAACACCATATATTTT. Translating it yields CASSSGTGTSGNTIYF.

The chain combines TRBV10-2 with TRBJ2-1; D is undetermined. The CDR3 sequence is 14 residues long. Germline CDR1 WSHSY, CDR2 SAAADI. V lost 6 bases and J 8 bases, leaving 17 bases between the germline ends. The CDR3 reads CASSGLVPLDEQFF. Here the CDR3 DNA reads TGCGCCAGCAGCGGTCTCGTCCCGCTGGATGAGCAGTTCTTC.

This chain joins TRBV27 and TRBJ2-7; D call uncertain. The CDR3 sequence is 11 residues long. The V and J ends lost 3 bases and 7 bases respectively, with 7 bases between them. Germline CDR1 MNHEY, CDR2 SMNVEV (reference sequence). The CDR3 here is CASSFGQEQYF. CDR3 nucleotides: TGTGCCAGCAGTTTTGGGCAAGAGCAGTACTTC.

This clone has only one observation. J is TRBJ1-2 and V is TRBV5-4, with D possibly being TRBD1 (5 bases). CDR1 and CDR2 (germline): SGHNT, YYREEE (reference sequence). Trimming pared 4 bases from V and 3 bases from J, leaving 22 bases between. This CDR3 contains 17 residues. As DNA, the CDR3 is TGTGCCAGCAGCCTGACTGGCGGGACTTCCCTTTACTATGGCTACACCTTC. This sequence encodes CASSLTGGTSLYYGYTF.

This rearrangement joins TRBV18 to TRBJ1-4; 7 bases are a match to TRBD1. Per the germline V gene, CDR1 is KGHSH and CDR2 is LQKENI. Trimming took 1 base from V and 6 from J; bases not matched to a gene: 14. The CDR3 totals 18 residues. CDR3 residues: CASSPLDGQVYNDEKLFF. The CDR3 DNA is TGTGCCAGCTCACCACTGGACGGACAGGTTTATAATGATGAAAAACTGTTTTTT. The full variable domain, with the rest looked up from reference TRBV18 and TRBJ1-4, is NAGVMQNPRHLVRRRGQEARLRCSPMKGHSHVYWYRQLPEEGLKFMVYLQKENIIDESGMPKERFSAEFPKEGPSILRIQQVVRGDSAAYFCASSPLDGQVYNDEKLFFGSGTQLSVL.

The V gene is TRBV4-1, the J gene TRBJ2-5; TRBD1 matches 9 bases. In germline, CDR1 is MGHRA, CDR2 YSYEKL. The CDR3 contains 15 residues. J was trimmed by 2 bases and V by 3 bases; bases with no gene match: 4. CDR3 coding DNA: TGCGCCAGCAGCCAGAGACAGGGGGATCAAGAGACCCAGTACTTC. It codes for CASSQRQGDQETQYF.

This chain uses TRBV19 with TRBJ1-1, with D possibly TRBD1 on 6 matching bases. V gave up 9 bases and J gave up 0 bases, with 14 bases separating them. Germline V gene sequence: CDR1 LNHDA, CDR2 SQIVND (reference sequence). The CDR3 spans 14 residues. CDR3 coding DNA: TGTGCCAGCCGAGACAGGCCCATGAACACTGAAGCTTTCTTT. It is translated as CASRDRPMNTEAFF.

This chain joins TRBV4-1 and TRBJ2-3; TRBD2 matches 8 bases. V was pared by 0 bases and J by 3 bases, with 11 bases of the junction left unmatched. Germline lookup yields CDR1 MGHRA and CDR2 YSYEKL. The CDR3 is 18 residues long. CDR3 DNA: TGCGCCAGCAGCCAAGATTGGACGGCGGGGGGCGTAACAGATACGCAGTATTTT. Its protein is CASSQDWTAGGVTDTQYF.

V and J are TRBV30 and TRBJ1-1; 9 bases match TRBD1. The germline CDR1 and CDR2 sequences are GTSNPN and SVGIG (reference sequence). J was trimmed by 5 bases and V by 5 bases; bases with no gene match: 9. CDR3 length equals 14 residues. CDR3 DNA: TGTGCCTGGGCCACCGGGACAGGGTGGACTGAAGCTTTCTTT. Amino acids: CAWATGTGWTEAFF.

The V and J genes are TRBV7-9 and TRBJ1-1; 7 bases match TRBD1. The J segment lost 8 bases and the V segment lost 0 bases, leaving 3 bases of the junction unmatched. Germline values: CDR1 SEHNR, CDR2 FQNEAQ (reference sequence). CDR3 size: 13 residues. CDR3 nucleotide sequence: TGTGCCAGCAGCTTAGCGCTGACAGGGGAAGCTTTCTTT. Translation gives CASSLALTGEAFF.

This chain connects TRBV27 to TRBJ1-4; 11 nucleotides line up with TRBD1. Germline CDR1 and CDR2: MNHEY and SMNVEV (reference sequence). The CDR3 length is 16 residues. With 5 bases clipped from V and 6 bases from J, the junction kept 8 bases outside the gene matches. In DNA, the CDR3 is TGTGCCAGCAGTCCAACAGGGACAGGGGGGTATGAAAAACTGTTTTTT. Translation gives CASSPTGTGGYEKLFF.

The genes are TRBV7-8 and TRBJ1-5, with D maybe TRBD1 (6 bases). The CDR3 has 15 residues. Germline CDR1 SGHVS, CDR2 FQNEAQ. V lost 1 base to trimming and J lost 3 bases, with 10 bases between them. The CDR3 DNA reads as TGTGCCAGCAGCTTAGATCGGACAGACAATCAGCCCCAGCATTTT. This codes for CASSLDRTDNQPQHF.

The chain combines TRBV30 with TRBJ1-1; possible D gene TRBD1, 6 bases. Trimming cost V 4 bases and J 0 bases, with 12 bases left between them. CDR1 and CDR2 (germline): GTSNPN, SVGIG (reference sequence). The CDR3 is 14 residues long. CDR3 in DNA: TGTGCCTGGACCGCGGACAGACTGAACACTGAAGCTTTCTTT. Encoded protein: CAWTADRLNTEAFF.

The V call is TRBV9, the J call TRBJ1-1; 7 nucleotides align to TRBD1. The V and J ends lost 3 bases and 1 base, in that order; junction bases with no gene match: 6. This CDR3 spans 15 amino acids. Germline loops: CDR1 SGDLS, CDR2 YYNGEE. CDR3 sequence reads: CASSELGQENTEAFF. The CDR3 region has the DNA TGTGCCAGCAGCGAACTCGGACAGGAGAACACTGAAGCTTTCTTT.

The V gene is TRBV25-1, the J gene TRBJ2-5; the D gene is possibly TRBD1 (6 bases). Germline V gives CDR1 MGHDK, CDR2 SYGVNS. The CDR3 length is 14 residues. V lost 4 bases, J lost 4 bases, and 13 bases lay in between. CDR3 in DNA: TGTGCCAGCAGTGGGCCAGGGGCGGGAGAGACCCAGTACTTC. This encodes CASSGPGAGETQYF.

The table lists this clone with a count of one. The CDR3 sequence is CASRHRGSTEAFF. The CDR3 bases are TGTGCCAGCAGACACAGGGGAAGCACTGAAGCTTTCTTT. The J gene is TRBJ1-1, the V gene TRBV25-1; 7 positions agree with TRBD1. Germline V gene lookup returns CDR1 MGHDK and CDR2 SYGVNS. The CDR3 runs 13 residues. V dropped 6 bases and J dropped 4; count of bases not matched to a gene: 5.

This chain links TRBV11-2 with TRBJ2-7, with D perhaps matching TRBD2 (5 bases). CDR1 is SGHAT, CDR2 FQNNGV, per germline. CDR3 length: 14 amino acids. Trimming left V 5 bases short and J 7 bases short, with 18 bases between. CDR3 loop: CASSTSIGVDEQYF. The DNA for the CDR3 is TGTGCCAGCAGCACCTCGATCGGGGTGGATGAGCAGTACTTC.